This TCR beta chain was recorded in a study of memory CD4+ T cells and cytomegalovirus serostatus. The study's findings and limits: Suggested: most of the CMV-linked TCR signature lies in CD4+ memory cells. CD4+ memory repertoires contained about two fifths of the 164 reported CMV TCRbeta sequences.

Single viable CD3+CD4+CD8-CD45RO+ cells were sorted as the memory CD4+ T cells. Sequencing used immunoSEQ multiplex PCR; TCRdb keeps in-frame clones, though not all of them. The sample consists of about 44,000 clones, 76% of them appearing once. Comments on this clone: Its antigen is unidentified.

The sequenced sample consisted of memory CD4+ T cells from blood. This TCR came from an adult in good health and CMV-seronegative.

This CDR3 reads CASNGRSTDTQYF. CDR3 DNA sequence: TGTGCCAGCAACGGACGGAGCACAGATACGCAGTATTTT. The genes are TRBV6-1 and TRBJ2-3; D unresolved. Germline V gene sequence: CDR1 MNHNS, CDR2 SASEGT. The CDR3 length is 13 residues. Trimming removed 7 bases at V and 0 bases at J, with 8 bases between.